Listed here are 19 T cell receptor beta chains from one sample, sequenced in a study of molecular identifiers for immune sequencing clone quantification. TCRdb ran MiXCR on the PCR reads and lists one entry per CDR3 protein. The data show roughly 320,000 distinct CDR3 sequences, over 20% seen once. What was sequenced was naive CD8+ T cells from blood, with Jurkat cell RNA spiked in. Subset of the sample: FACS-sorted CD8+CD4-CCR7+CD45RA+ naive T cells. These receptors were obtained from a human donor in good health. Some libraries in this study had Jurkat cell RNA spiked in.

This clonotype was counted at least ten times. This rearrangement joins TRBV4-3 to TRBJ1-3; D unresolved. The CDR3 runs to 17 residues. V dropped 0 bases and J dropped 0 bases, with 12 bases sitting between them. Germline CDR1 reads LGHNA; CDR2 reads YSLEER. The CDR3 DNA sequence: TGCGCCAGCAGCCAAGATTTTGGGTACTACTCTGGAAACACCATATATTTT. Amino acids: CASSQDFGYYSGNTIYF.

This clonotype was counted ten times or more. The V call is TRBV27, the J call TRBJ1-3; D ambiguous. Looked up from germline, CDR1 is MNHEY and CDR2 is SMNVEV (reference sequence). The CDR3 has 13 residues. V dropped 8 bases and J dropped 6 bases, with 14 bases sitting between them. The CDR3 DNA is TGTGCCAGCGCTGCCTTGGGTTCAAACACCATATATTTT. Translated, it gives CASAALGSNTIYF.

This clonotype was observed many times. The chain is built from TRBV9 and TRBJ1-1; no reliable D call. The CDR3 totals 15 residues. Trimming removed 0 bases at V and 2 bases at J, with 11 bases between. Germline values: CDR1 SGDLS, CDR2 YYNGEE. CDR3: CASSVASHGNTEAFF. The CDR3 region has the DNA TGTGCCAGCAGCGTAGCATCCCACGGAAACACTGAAGCTTTCTTT. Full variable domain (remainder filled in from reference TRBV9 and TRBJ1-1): DSGVTQTPKHLITATGQRVTLRCSPRSGDLSVYWYQQSLDQGLQFLIQYYNGEERAKGNILERFSAQQFPDLHSELNLSSLELGDSALYFCASSVASHGNTEAFFGQGTRLTVV.

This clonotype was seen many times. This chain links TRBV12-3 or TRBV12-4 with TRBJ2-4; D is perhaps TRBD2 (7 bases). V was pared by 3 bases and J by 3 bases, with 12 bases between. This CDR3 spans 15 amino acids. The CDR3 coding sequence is TGTGCCAGCAGTTTGGAGGGAGGGGGCAAAAACATTCAGTACTTC. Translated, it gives CASSLEGGGKNIQYF.

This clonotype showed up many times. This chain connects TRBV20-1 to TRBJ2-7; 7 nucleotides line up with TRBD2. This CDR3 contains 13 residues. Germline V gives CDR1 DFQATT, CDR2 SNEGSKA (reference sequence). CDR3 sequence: CSPSGGAGYEQYF. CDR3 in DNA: TGCAGCCCAAGTGGGGGAGCGGGGTACGAGCAGTACTTC.

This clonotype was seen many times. In DNA form, the CDR3 reads TGTGCTAGTGGTTTGGATTACAGGGGGACAGATACGCAGTATTTT. Translation: CASGLDYRGTDTQYF. The chain joins TRBV12-5 to TRBJ2-3; 8 bases map to TRBD1. This CDR3 contains 15 residues. With 1 base clipped from V and 3 bases from J, the junction kept 3 bases outside the gene matches. Looked up from germline, CDR1 is LGHNT and CDR2 is FRNRAP.

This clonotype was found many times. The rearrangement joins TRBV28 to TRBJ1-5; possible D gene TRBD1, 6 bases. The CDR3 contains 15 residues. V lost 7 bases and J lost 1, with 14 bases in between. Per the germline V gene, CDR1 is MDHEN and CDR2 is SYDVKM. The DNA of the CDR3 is TGTGCCAGCACCCTGTGGGGGGCGAGCAATCAGCCCCAGCATTTT. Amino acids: CASTLWGASNQPQHF.

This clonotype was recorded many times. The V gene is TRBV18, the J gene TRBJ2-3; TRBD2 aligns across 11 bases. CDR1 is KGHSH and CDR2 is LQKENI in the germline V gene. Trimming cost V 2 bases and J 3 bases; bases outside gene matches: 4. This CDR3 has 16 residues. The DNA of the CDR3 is TGTGCCAGCTCACCATTCACTAGCGGGGGAACAGATACGCAGTATTTT. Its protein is CASSPFTSGGTDTQYF.

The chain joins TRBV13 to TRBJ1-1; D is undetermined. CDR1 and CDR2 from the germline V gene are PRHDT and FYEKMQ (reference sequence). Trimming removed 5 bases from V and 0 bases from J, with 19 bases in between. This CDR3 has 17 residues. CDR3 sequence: CASSSLLNSELNTEAFF. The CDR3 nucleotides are TGTGCCAGCAGCAGCCTACTGAACAGCGAATTGAACACTGAAGCTTTCTTT.

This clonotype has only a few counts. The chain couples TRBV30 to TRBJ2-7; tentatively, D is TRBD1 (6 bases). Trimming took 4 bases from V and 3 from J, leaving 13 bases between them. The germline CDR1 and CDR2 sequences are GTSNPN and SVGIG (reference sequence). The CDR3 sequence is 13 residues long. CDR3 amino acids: CAWTREGVYEQYF. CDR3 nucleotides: TGTGCCTGGACGCGCGAGGGGGTCTACGAGCAGTACTTC. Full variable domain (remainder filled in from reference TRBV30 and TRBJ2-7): SQTIHQWPATLVQPVGSPLSLECTVEGTSNPNLYWYRQAAGRGLQLLFYSVGIGQISSEVPQNLSASRPQDRQFILSSKKLLLSDSGFYLCAWTREGVYEQYFGPGTRLTVT.

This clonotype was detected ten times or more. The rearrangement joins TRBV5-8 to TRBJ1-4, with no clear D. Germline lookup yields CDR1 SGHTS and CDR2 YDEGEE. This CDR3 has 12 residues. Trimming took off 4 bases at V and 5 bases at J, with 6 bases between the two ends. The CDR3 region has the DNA TGTGCCAGCAGCCCCCCGAATGAAAAACTGTTTTTT. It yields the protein CASSPPNEKLFF.

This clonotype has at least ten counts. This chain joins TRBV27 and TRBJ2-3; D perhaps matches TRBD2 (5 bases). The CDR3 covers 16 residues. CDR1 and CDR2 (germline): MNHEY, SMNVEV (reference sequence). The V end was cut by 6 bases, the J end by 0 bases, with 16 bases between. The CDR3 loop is CASRAGSSYSTDTQYF. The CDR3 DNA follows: TGTGCCAGCAGAGCCGGGTCTAGCTATAGCACAGATACGCAGTATTTT.

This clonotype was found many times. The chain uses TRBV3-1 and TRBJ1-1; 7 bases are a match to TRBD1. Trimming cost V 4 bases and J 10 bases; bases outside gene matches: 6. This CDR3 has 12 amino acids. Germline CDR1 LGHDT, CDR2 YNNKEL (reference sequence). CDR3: CASSPTGAVAFF. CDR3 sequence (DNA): TGTGCCAGCAGCCCTACAGGGGCGGTAGCTTTCTTT.

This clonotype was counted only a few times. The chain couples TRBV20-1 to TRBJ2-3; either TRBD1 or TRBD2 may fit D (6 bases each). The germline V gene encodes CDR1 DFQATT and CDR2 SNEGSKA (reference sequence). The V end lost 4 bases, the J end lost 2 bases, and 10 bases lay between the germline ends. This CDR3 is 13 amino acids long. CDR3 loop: CSAKGGLTDTQYF. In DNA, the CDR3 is TGCAGTGCTAAGGGGGGTCTCACAGATACGCAGTATTTT.

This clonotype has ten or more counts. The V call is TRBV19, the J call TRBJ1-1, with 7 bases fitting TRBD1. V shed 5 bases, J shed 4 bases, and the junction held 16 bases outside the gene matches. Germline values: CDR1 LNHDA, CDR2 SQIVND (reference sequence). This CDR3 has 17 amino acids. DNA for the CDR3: TGTGCCAGTAGTGACAGGCGAGGGGGCGGAGGAGCCACTGAAGCTTTCTTT. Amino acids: CASSDRRGGGGATEAFF.

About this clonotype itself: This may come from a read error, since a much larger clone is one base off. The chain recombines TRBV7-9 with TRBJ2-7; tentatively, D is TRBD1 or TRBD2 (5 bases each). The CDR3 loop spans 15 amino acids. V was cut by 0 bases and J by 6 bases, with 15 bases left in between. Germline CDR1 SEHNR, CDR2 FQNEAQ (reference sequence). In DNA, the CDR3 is TGTGCCAGCAGCTTAGCGATTGGTGGGACCACCGAGCAGTACTTC. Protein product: CASSLAIGGTTEQYF.

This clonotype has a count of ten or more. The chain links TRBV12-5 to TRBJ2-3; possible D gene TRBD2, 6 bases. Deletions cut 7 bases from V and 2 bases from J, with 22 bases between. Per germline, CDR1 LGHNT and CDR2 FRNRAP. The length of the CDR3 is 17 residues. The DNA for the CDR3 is TGTGCTAGTGCCCCGGGGTGGGGACTGACTGACACAGATACGCAGTATTTT. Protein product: CASAPGWGLTDTDTQYF.

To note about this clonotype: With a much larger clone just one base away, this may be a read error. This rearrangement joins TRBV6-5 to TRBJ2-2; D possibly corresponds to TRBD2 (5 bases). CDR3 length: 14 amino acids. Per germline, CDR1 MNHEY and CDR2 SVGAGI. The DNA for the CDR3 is TGTGCCAGCAGTTACGAGGAATATTCCGGGGAGCTGTCTTTT. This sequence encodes CASSYEEYSGELSF.

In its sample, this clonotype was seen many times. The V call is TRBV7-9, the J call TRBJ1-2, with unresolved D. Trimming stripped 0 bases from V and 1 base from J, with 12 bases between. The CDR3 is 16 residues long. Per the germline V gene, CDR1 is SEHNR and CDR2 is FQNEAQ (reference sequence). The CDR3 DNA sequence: TGTGCCAGCAGCTTAGCGATGTCAGACTTTAACTATGGCTACACCTTC. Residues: CASSLAMSDFNYGYTF.